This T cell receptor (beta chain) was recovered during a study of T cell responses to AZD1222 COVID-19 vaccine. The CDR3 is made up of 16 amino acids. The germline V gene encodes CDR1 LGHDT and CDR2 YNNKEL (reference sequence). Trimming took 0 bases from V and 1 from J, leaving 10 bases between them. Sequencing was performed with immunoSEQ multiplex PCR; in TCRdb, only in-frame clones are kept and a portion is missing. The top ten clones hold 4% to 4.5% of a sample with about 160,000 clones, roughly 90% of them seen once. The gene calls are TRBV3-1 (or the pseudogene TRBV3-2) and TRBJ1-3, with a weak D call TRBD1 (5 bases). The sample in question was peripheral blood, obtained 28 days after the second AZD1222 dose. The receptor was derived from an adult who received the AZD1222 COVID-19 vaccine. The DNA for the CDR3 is TGTGCCAGCAGCCAAGATCTGGGGGGGTCTGGAAACACCATATATTTT. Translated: CASSQDLGGSGNTIYF.